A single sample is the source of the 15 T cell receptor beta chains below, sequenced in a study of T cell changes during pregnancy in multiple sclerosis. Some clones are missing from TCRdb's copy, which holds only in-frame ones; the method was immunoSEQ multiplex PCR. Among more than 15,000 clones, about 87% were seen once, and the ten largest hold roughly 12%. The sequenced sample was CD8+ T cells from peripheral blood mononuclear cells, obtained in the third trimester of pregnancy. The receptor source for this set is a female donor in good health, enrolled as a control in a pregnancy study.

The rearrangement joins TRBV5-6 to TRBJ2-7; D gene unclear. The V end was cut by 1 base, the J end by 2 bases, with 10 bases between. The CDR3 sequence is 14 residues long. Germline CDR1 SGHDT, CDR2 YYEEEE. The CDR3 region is CASSLQSRAYEQYF. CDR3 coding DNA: TGTGCCAGCAGCTTGCAGTCACGGGCCTACGAGCAGTACTTC.

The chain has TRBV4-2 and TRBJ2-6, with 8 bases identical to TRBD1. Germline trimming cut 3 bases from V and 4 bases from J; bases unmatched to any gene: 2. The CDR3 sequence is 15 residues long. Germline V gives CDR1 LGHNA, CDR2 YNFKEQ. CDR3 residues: CASSHRQGGANVLTF. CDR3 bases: TGTGCCAGCAGCCACCGACAGGGGGGGGCCAACGTCCTGACTTTC.

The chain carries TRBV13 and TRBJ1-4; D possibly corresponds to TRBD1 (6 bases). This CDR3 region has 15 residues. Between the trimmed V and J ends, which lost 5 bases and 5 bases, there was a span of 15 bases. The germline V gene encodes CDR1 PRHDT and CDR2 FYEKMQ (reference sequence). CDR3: CASSRRTAGNEKLFF. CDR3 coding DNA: TGTGCCAGCAGCCGTCGGACAGCGGGGAATGAAAAACTGTTTTTT.

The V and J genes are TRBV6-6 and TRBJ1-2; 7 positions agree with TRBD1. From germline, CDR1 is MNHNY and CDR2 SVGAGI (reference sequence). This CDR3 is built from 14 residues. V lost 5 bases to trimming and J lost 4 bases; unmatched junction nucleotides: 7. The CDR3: CASSTPTGTYGYTF. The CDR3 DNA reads TGTGCCAGCAGTACGCCGACAGGGACCTATGGCTACACCTTC.

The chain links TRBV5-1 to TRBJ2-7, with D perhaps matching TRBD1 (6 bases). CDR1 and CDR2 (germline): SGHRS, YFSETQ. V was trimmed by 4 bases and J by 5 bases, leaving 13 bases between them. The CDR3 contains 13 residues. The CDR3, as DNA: TGCGCCAGCAGCGTAACAGGGAGAAACGAGCAGTACTTC. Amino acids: CASSVTGRNEQYF.

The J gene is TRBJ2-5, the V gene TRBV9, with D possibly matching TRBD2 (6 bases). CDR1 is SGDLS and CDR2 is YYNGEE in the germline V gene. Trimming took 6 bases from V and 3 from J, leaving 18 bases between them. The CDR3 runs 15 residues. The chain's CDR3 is CASKRNGSLKETQYF. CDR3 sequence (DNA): TGTGCCAGCAAACGGAACGGGAGCTTAAAAGAGACCCAGTACTTC.

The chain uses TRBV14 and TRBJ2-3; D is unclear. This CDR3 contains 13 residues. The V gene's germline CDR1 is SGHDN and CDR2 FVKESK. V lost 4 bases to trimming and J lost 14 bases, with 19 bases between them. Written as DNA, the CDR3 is TGTGCCAGCAGCCCTTCTACCCTAGGCGGCCCGTATTTT. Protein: CASSPSTLGGPYF.

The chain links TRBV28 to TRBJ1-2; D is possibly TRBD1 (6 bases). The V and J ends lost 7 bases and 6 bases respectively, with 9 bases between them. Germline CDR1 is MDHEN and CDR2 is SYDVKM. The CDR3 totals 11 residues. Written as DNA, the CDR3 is TGTGCCAGCATACAGGGCCATGGCTACACCTTC. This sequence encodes CASIQGHGYTF.

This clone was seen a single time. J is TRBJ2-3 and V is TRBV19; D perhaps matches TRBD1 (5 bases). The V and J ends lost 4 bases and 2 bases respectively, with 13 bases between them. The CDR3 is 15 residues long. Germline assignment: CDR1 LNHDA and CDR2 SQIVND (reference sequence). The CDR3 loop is CASSSGWGATDTQYF. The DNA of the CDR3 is TGTGCCAGTAGTAGTGGGTGGGGCGCCACAGATACGCAGTATTTT.

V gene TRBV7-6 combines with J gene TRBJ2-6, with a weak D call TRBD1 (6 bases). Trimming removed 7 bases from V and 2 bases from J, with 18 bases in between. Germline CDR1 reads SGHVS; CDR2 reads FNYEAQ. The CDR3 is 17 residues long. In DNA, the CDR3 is TGTGCCAGCACCTCCTGGGACATCACGACTGGGGCCAACGTCCTGACTTTC. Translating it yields CASTSWDITTGANVLTF.

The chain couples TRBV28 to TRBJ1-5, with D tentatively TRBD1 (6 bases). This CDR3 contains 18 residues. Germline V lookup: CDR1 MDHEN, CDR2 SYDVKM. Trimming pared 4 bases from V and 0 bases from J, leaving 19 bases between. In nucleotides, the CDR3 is TGTGCCAGCAGTTCCCCACGAGAGGGGGTATTTAGCAATCAGCCCCAGCATTTT. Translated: CASSSPREGVFSNQPQHF.

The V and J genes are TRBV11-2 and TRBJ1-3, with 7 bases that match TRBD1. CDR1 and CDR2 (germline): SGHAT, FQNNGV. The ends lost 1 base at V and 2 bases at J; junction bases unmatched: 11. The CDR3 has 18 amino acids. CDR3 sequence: CASSLVPGGGETGNTIYF. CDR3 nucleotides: TGTGCCAGCAGCTTAGTCCCAGGGGGTGGAGAGACTGGAAACACCATATATTTT.

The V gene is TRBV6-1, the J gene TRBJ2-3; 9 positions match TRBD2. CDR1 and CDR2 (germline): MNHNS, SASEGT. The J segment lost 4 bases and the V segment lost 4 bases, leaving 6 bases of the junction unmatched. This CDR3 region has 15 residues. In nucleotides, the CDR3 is TGTGCCAGCAGTGCATTCGCGGGGGGGCCAGATACGCAGTATTTT. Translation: CASSAFAGGPDTQYF.

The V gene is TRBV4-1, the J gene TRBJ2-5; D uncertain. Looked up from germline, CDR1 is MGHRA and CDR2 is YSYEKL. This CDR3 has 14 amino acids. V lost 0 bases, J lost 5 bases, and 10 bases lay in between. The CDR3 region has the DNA TGCGCCAGCAGCCAAGAAGTTATAGATGAGACCCAGTACTTC. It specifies CASSQEVIDETQYF.

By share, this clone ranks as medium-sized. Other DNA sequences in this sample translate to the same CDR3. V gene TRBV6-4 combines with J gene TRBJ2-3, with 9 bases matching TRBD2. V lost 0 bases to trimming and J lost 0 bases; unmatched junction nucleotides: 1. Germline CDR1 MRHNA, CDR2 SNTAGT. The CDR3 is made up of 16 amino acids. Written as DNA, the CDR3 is TGTGCCAGCAGTGACTCCGCGGGAGGGAGCACAGATACGCAGTATTTT. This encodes CASSDSAGGSTDTQYF.